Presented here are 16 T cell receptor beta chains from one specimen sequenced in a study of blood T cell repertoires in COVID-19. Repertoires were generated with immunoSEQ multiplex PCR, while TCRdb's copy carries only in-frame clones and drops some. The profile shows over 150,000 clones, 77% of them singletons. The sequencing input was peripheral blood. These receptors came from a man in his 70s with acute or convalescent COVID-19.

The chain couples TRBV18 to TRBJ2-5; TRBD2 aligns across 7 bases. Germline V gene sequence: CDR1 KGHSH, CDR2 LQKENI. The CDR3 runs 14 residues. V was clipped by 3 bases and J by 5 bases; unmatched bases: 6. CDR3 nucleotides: TGTGCCAGCTCACCTCCCGACGGGAGGGAGACCCAGTACTTC. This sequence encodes CASSPPDGRETQYF.

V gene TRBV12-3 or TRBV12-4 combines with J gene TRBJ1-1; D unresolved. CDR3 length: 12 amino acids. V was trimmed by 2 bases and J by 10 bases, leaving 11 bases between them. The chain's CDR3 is CASSLPIAGAFF. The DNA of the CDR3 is TGTGCCAGCAGTTTACCGATCGCAGGAGCTTTCTTT.

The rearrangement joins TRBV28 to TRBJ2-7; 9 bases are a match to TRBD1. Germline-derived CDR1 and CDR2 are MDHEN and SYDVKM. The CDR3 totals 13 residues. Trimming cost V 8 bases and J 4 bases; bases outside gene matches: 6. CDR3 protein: CASVTGGGYEQYF. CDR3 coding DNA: TGTGCCAGCGTGACAGGGGGTGGATACGAGCAGTACTTC.

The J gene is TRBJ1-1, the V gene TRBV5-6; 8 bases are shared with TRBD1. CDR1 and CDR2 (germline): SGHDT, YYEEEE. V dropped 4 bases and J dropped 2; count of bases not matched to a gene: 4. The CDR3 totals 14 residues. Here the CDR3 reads CASSRDRGNTEAFF. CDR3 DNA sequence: TGTGCCAGCAGCCGCGACAGGGGCAACACTGAAGCTTTCTTT.

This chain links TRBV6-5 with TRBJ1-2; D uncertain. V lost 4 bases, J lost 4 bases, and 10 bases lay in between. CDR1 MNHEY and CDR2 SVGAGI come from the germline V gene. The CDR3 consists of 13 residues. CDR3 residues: CASSSGLFYGYTF. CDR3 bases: TGTGCCAGCAGTTCGGGGTTGTTCTATGGCTACACCTTC.

This CDR3 is CSVYGGGGSYNEQFF. In nucleotides, the CDR3 is TGCAGCGTTTACGGGGGGGGCGGATCCTACAATGAGCAGTTCTTC. This chain links TRBV29-1 with TRBJ2-1; 8 bases fit TRBD2. CDR3 length: 15 amino acids. Germline values: CDR1 SQVTM, CDR2 ANQGSEA. J was trimmed by 1 base and V by 5 bases; bases with no gene match: 7.

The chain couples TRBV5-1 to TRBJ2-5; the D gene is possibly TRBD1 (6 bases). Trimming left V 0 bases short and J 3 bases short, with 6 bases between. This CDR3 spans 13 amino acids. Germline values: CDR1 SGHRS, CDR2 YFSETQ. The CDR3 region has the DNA TGCGCCAGCAGCTTGGGGACAGAAGAGACCCAGTACTTC. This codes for CASSLGTEETQYF.

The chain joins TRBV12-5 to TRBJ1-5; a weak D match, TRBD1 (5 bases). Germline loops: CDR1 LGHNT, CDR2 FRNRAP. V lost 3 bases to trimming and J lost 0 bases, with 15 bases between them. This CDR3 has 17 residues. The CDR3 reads CASGLRREGHSNQPQHF. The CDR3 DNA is TGTGCTAGTGGTTTACGCAGGGAGGGTCATAGCAATCAGCCCCAGCATTTT.

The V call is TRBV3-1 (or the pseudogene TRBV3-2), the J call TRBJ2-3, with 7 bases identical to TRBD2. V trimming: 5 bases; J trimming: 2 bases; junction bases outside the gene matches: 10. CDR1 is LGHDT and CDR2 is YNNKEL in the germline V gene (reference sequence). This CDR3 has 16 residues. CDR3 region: CASSAPSGAFTDTQYF. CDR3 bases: TGTGCCAGCAGCGCACCTAGCGGAGCTTTCACAGATACGCAGTATTTT.

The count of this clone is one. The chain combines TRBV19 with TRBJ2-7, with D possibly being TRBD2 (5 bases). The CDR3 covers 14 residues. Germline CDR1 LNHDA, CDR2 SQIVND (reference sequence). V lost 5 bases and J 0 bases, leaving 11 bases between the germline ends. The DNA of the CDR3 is TGTGCCAGTAGTTTCGGACTCCACTCCTACGAGCAGTACTTC. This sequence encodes CASSFGLHSYEQYF.

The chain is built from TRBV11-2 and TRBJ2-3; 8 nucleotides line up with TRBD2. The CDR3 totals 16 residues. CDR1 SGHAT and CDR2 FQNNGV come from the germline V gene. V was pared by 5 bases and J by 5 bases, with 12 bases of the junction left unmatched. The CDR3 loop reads CASSQNTGGAGDTQYF. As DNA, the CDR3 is TGTGCCAGCAGCCAAAATACGGGGGGGGCCGGAGATACGCAGTATTTT.

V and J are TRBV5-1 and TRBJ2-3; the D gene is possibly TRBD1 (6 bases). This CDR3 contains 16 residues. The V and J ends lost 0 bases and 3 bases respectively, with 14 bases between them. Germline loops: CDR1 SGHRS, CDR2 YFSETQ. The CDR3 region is CASSLEPGVGTDTQYF. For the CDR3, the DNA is TGCGCCAGCAGCTTGGAGCCAGGGGTTGGAACAGATACGCAGTATTTT. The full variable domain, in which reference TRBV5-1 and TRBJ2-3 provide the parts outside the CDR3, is KAGVTQTPRYLIKTRGQQVTLSCSPISGHRSVSWYQQTPGQGLQFLFEYFSETQRNKGNFPGRFSGRQFSNSRSEMNVSTLELGDSALYLCASSLEPGVGTDTQYFGPGTRLTVL.

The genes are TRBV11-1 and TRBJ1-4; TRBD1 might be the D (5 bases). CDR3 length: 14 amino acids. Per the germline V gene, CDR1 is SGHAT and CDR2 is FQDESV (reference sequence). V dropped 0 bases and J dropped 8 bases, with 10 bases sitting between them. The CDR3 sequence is CASSLAAPGEKLFF. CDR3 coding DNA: TGTGCCAGCAGCTTAGCGGCTCCAGGGGAAAAACTGTTTTTT. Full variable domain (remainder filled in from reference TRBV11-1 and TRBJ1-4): EAEVAQSPRYKITEKSQAVAFWCDPISGHATLYWYRQILGQGPELLVQFQDESVVDDSQLPKDRFSAERLKGVDSTLKIQPAELGDSAMYLCASSLAAPGEKLFFGSGTQLSVL.

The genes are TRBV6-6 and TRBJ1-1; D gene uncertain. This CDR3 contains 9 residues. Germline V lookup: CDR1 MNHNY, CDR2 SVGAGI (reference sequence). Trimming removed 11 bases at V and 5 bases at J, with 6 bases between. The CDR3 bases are TGTGCCGCTACGACTGAAGCTTTCTTT. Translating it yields CAATTEAFF.

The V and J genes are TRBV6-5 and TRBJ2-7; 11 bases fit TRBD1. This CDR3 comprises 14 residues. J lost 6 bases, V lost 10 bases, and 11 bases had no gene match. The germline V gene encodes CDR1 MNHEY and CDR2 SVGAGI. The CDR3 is CATESGQGAVEQYF. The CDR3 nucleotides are TGTGCCACAGAAAGTGGACAGGGGGCAGTCGAGCAGTACTTC.

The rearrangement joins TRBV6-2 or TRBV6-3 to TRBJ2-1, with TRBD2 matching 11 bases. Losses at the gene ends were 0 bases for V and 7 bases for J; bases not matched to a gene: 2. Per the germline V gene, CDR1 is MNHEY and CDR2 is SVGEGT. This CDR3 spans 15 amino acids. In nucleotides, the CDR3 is TGTGCCAGCAGTTACTCTCGGACTAGCGGGAATGAGCAGTTCTTC. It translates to CASSYSRTSGNEQFF.